The rows below give T cell receptor beta chains drawn from one sample of a study of cytomegalovirus exposure and HLA in healthy donors. Sequencing used immunoSEQ multiplex PCR; TCRdb keeps in-frame clones, though not all of them. This sample has roughly 110,000 clones, with 70% to 85% found just once. Sequencing was carried out using PBMCs. Receptors originate from a man in his forties in good health and CMV-seropositive. CDR3s include the opening cysteine and the closing phenylalanine or tryptophan. The size field is filled for only some rows; it gives once, few, many or a size class.

v_gene	abundance	j_gene	CDR3aa
TRBV20-1	NA	TRBJ2-7	CSAMAAYEQYF
TRBV5-6	NA	TRBJ2-5	CASSSDRVKRTQYF
TRBV19	NA	TRBJ1-2	CASRRDRVSYGYTF
TRBV7-2	once	TRBJ2-7	CASSLFKRGGGEQYF
TRBV7-2	few	TRBJ2-7	CASSEGTGVPYEQYF
TRBV7-2	NA	TRBJ2-3	CASSLARADTQYF
TRBV6-6	NA	TRBJ1-3	CASRQGANGNTIYF
TRBV2	NA	TRBJ1-5	CASRRDRGQSNQPQHF
TRBV5-1	NA	TRBJ1-6	CASSPGDYNSPLHF
TRBV27	NA	TRBJ2-7	CASSPRDLNSYEQYF
TRBV25-1	NA	TRBJ2-7	CASSDRGSSYEQYF
TRBV5-1	NA	TRBJ2-3	CASSLITTGSTDTQYF
TRBV19	NA	TRBJ2-7	CASSTGTGREQYF
TRBV4-1	few	TRBJ2-3	CASSQGPGTSGGWGDTQYF
TRBV18	NA	TRBJ2-3	CASSPQGAKDTQYF
TRBV5-8	NA	TRBJ2-1	CASSKGRGLDEQFF
TRBV7-2	NA	TRBJ2-7	CASSFWGPLSSYEQYF
TRBV9	few	TRBJ1-2	CASSVAPGAGYGYTF
TRBV7-6	NA	TRBJ2-1	CASSFSGNSYNEQFF
TRBV2	medium-sized	TRBJ1-6	CASSDGSNSPLHF
TRBV6-6	NA	TRBJ1-1	CASSPGPEAFF
TRBV18	NA	TRBJ2-5	CASSPRPSGYQETQYF
TRBV5-1	NA	TRBJ2-7	CASSIPGVLDEQYF
TRBV5-5	NA	TRBJ1-3	CASSGGGLGNTIYF
TRBV15	NA	TRBJ2-3	CATSQRVSGTDTQYF
TRBV27	NA	TRBJ1-4	CASSPTGGSNEKLFF
TRBV7-2	NA	TRBJ2-5	CASTVGRLAGTSYQETQYF
TRBV11-1	NA	TRBJ2-1	CASSLGTKYYNEQFF
TRBV7-9	NA	TRBJ2-3	CASSPKGTGARVSDTQYF
TRBV11-1	once	TRBJ1-6	CASSLAARWGDSPLHF
TRBV6-6	few	TRBJ2-4	CASSLQGLAKNIQYF
TRBV19	NA	TRBJ2-7	CASKLAPGTYEQYF
TRBV28	NA	TRBJ2-5	CARPAQYF
TRBV5-4	NA	TRBJ1-1	CASRPTMNTEAFF
TRBV5-4	once	TRBJ1-3	CASSLDTSGNTIYF
TRBV19	NA	TRBJ2-1	CASNEAGYYNEQFF
TRBV6-4	NA	TRBJ2-2	CASSAGLAGGPSGELFF